Listed below are T cell receptor beta chains from one sample, sequenced in a study of blood T cells in healthy people across ages. TCRdb re-analysed the 5' RACE reads in MiXCR, keeping a single row per CDR3 protein. The sample gives about 1.4 million distinct CDR3 sequences, approximately 63% of which show up once; roughly 6.3% is in the top ten. Material: blood. The receptors were gathered from a man between 18 and 35 years old in good health. Each CDR3 is given with its conserved first and last residue. Each record gives: CDR3 protein, CDR3 DNA, CDR3 length, clone size, D gene, J gene, V gene. The D gene is left open where the match is weak. Clone size is shown for a subset of rows, as once, few, many or a class of expanded clone.

cdr3_aa: CASSFSGSSTDTQYF; cdr3_nt: TGTGCCAGCAGTTTTAGCGGGAGTAGCACAGATACGCAGTATTTT; cdr3_length: 15; clone_size: -; d_call: TRBD2; j_call: TRBJ2-3; v_call: TRBV27
cdr3_aa: CASGLEHYEAKNIQYF; cdr3_nt: TGTGCTAGTGGTTTGGAACACTACGAAGCCAAAAACATTCAGTACTTC; cdr3_length: 16; clone_size: -; d_call: -; j_call: TRBJ2-4; v_call: TRBV12-5
cdr3_aa: CSAREGTGTQYF; cdr3_nt: TGCAGTGCTAGAGAGGGGACGGGTACGCAGTATTTT; cdr3_length: 12; clone_size: -; d_call: -; j_call: TRBJ2-3; v_call: TRBV20-1
cdr3_aa: CASSLDRTGTEAFF; cdr3_nt: TGCGCCAGCAGCTTAGACAGGACCGGCACTGAAGCTTTCTTT; cdr3_length: 14; clone_size: -; d_call: -; j_call: TRBJ1-1; v_call: TRBV5-1
cdr3_aa: CSVEVTGGTYEQYF; cdr3_nt: TGCAGCGTTGAAGTCACAGGGGGAACCTACGAGCAGTACTTC; cdr3_length: 14; clone_size: -; d_call: TRBD1; j_call: TRBJ2-7; v_call: TRBV29-1
cdr3_aa: CASSWGGGTYNEQYF; cdr3_nt: TGCGCCAGCAGCTGGGGGGGCGGTACCTACAATGAGCAGTACTTC; cdr3_length: 15; clone_size: -; d_call: -; j_call: TRBJ2-7; v_call: TRBV5-1
cdr3_aa: CASRRGVSYNEQFF; cdr3_nt: TGTGCCAGCAGGAGGGGGGTGTCCTACAATGAGCAGTTCTTC; cdr3_length: 14; clone_size: -; d_call: -; j_call: TRBJ2-1; v_call: TRBV6-6
cdr3_aa: CASSLVLGLESPLHF; cdr3_nt: TGTGCCAGCAGCTTAGTCCTTGGTTTGGAGTCACCCCTCCACTTT; cdr3_length: 15; clone_size: -; d_call: -; j_call: TRBJ1-6; v_call: TRBV7-6
cdr3_aa: CATSAVSSSSGTYNEQFF; cdr3_nt: TGTGCCACCAGTGCCGTCAGCAGCTCTAGCGGGACTTACAATGAGCAGTTCTTC; cdr3_length: 18; clone_size: -; d_call: TRBD2; j_call: TRBJ2-1; v_call: TRBV24-1
cdr3_aa: CSARDRNTGELFF; cdr3_nt: TGCAGTGCTAGGGACAGAAACACCGGGGAGCTGTTTTTT; cdr3_length: 13; clone_size: few; d_call: -; j_call: TRBJ2-2; v_call: TRBV20-1
cdr3_aa: CASSIPDRAEQFF; cdr3_nt: TGTGCCAGCAGTATCCCGGACAGGGCAGAGCAGTTCTTC; cdr3_length: 13; clone_size: -; d_call: TRBD1; j_call: TRBJ2-1; v_call: TRBV6-6
cdr3_aa: CASSATGETYEQYF; cdr3_nt: TGTGCCAGCAGTGCAACAGGGGAAACCTACGAGCAGTACTTC; cdr3_length: 14; clone_size: -; d_call: TRBD1; j_call: TRBJ2-7; v_call: TRBV25-1
cdr3_aa: CASSLSPEGEQFF; cdr3_nt: TGCGCCAGCAGCTTATCTCCCGAGGGTGAGCAGTTCTTC; cdr3_length: 13; clone_size: few; d_call: -; j_call: TRBJ2-1; v_call: TRBV5-1
cdr3_aa: CSARSGTPPEEQYF; cdr3_nt: TGCAGTGCTAGAAGTGGGACTCCACCGGAGGAGCAGTACTTC; cdr3_length: 14; clone_size: -; d_call: -; j_call: TRBJ2-7; v_call: TRBV20-1
cdr3_aa: CASSFSGGVETQYF; cdr3_nt: TGCGCCAGCAGCTTCTCTGGGGGAGTGGAGACCCAGTACTTC; cdr3_length: 14; clone_size: -; d_call: -; j_call: TRBJ2-5; v_call: TRBV5-1
cdr3_aa: CSAPSGTADTQYF; cdr3_nt: TGCAGCGCGCCATCCGGGACCGCAGATACGCAGTATTTT; cdr3_length: 13; clone_size: few; d_call: -; j_call: TRBJ2-3; v_call: TRBV29-1
cdr3_aa: CASSQDSPRGVQETQYF; cdr3_nt: TGTGCCAGCAGCCAAGATTCCCCCAGAGGGGTCCAAGAGACCCAGTACTTC; cdr3_length: 17; clone_size: -; d_call: -; j_call: TRBJ2-5; v_call: TRBV3-1
cdr3_aa: CASSRRPPGTEAFF; cdr3_nt: TGTGCCAGCAGCCGCCGACCGCCAGGCACTGAAGCTTTCTTT; cdr3_length: 14; clone_size: few; d_call: -; j_call: TRBJ1-1; v_call: TRBV27
cdr3_aa: CASSRDVGEQYF; cdr3_nt: TGTGCCAGCAGCCGAGATGTCGGCGAGCAGTACTTC; cdr3_length: 12; clone_size: -; d_call: -; j_call: TRBJ2-7; v_call: TRBV6-5
cdr3_aa: CASSLAGSPTHEQYF; cdr3_nt: TGTGCCAGCAGCTTAGCGGGCAGCCCTACCCACGAGCAGTACTTC; cdr3_length: 15; clone_size: -; d_call: -; j_call: TRBJ2-7; v_call: TRBV11-2
cdr3_aa: CASRAASTEAFF; cdr3_nt: TGTGCCAGCAGGGCGGCTTCCACTGAAGCTTTCTTT; cdr3_length: 12; clone_size: -; d_call: -; j_call: TRBJ1-1; v_call: TRBV7-9
cdr3_aa: CSAIGLAGGPTVDTQYF; cdr3_nt: TGCAGTGCTATCGGACTAGCGGGAGGCCCTACGGTAGATACGCAGTATTTT; cdr3_length: 17; clone_size: -; d_call: TRBD2; j_call: TRBJ2-3; v_call: TRBV20-1
cdr3_aa: CTSSRSTDTQYF; cdr3_nt: TGTACCAGCAGCCGGTCGACGGATACGCAGTATTTT; cdr3_length: 12; clone_size: -; d_call: -; j_call: TRBJ2-3; v_call: TRBV3-1
cdr3_aa: CASSHGTGGNYEQYF; cdr3_nt: TGCGCCAGCAGCCACGGGACAGGCGGGAACTACGAGCAGTACTTC; cdr3_length: 15; clone_size: -; d_call: TRBD1; j_call: TRBJ2-7; v_call: TRBV4-1
cdr3_aa: CASRDRDREWGEQYF; cdr3_nt: TGTGCCAGCCGCGACCGGGACAGGGAGTGGGGCGAGCAGTACTTC; cdr3_length: 15; clone_size: -; d_call: TRBD1; j_call: TRBJ2-7; v_call: TRBV28
cdr3_aa: CASRAPGLADTDTQYF; cdr3_nt: TGTGCCAGCAGAGCGCCGGGACTAGCGGACACAGATACGCAGTATTTT; cdr3_length: 16; clone_size: -; d_call: TRBD2; j_call: TRBJ2-3; v_call: TRBV12-3/TRBV12-4
cdr3_aa: CASSQEGFAGYTF; cdr3_nt: TGTGCCAGCAGCCAAGAAGGGTTCGCTGGCTACACCTTC; cdr3_length: 13; clone_size: -; d_call: -; j_call: TRBJ1-2; v_call: TRBV3-1
cdr3_aa: CASSQGSVAGTYTEQFF; cdr3_nt: TGCGCCAGCAGCCAAGGGTCAGTAGCGGGGACATACACTGAGCAGTTCTTC; cdr3_length: 17; clone_size: few; d_call: TRBD2; j_call: TRBJ2-1; v_call: TRBV4-3
cdr3_aa: CASSLTSGIGEQYF; cdr3_nt: TGTGCCAGCAGTCTTACTAGCGGGATTGGCGAGCAGTACTTC; cdr3_length: 14; clone_size: few; d_call: TRBD2; j_call: TRBJ2-7; v_call: TRBV6-1
cdr3_aa: CASEMDTYGYTF; cdr3_nt: TGTGCCAGCGAAATGGACACCTATGGCTACACCTTC; cdr3_length: 12; clone_size: few; d_call: -; j_call: TRBJ1-2; v_call: TRBV12-3/TRBV12-4
cdr3_aa: CASSQASPPYNEQFF; cdr3_nt: TGCGCCAGCAGCCAAGCATCGCCCCCTTACAATGAGCAGTTCTTC; cdr3_length: 15; clone_size: -; d_call: -; j_call: TRBJ2-1; v_call: TRBV4-1
cdr3_aa: CAISDMDRENQPQHF; cdr3_nt: TGTGCCATCAGTGATATGGACAGGGAAAATCAGCCCCAGCATTTT; cdr3_length: 15; clone_size: -; d_call: TRBD1; j_call: TRBJ1-5; v_call: TRBV10-3
cdr3_aa: CASSYALAGSGNEQFF; cdr3_nt: TGTGCCAGCAGTTACGCCTTAGCGGGATCGGGGAATGAGCAGTTCTTC; cdr3_length: 16; clone_size: -; d_call: TRBD2; j_call: TRBJ2-1; v_call: TRBV6-2/TRBV6-3
cdr3_aa: CASSQDRDGYNSPLHF; cdr3_nt: TGCGCCAGCAGCCAAGATAGGGACGGCTATAATTCACCCCTCCACTTT; cdr3_length: 16; clone_size: -; d_call: -; j_call: TRBJ1-6; v_call: TRBV4-1
cdr3_aa: CASSQDQGEQYF; cdr3_nt: TGCGCCAGCAGCCAAGACCAGGGCGAGCAGTACTTC; cdr3_length: 12; clone_size: few; d_call: -; j_call: TRBJ2-7; v_call: TRBV4-1
cdr3_aa: CASSGTGYPSTDTQYF; cdr3_nt: TGTGCCAGCAGCGGAACAGGGTACCCTAGCACAGATACGCAGTATTTT; cdr3_length: 16; clone_size: -; d_call: -; j_call: TRBJ2-3; v_call: TRBV9
cdr3_aa: CASSRVQTGLAEAFF; cdr3_nt: TGCGCCAGCAGCCGAGTGCAGACCGGGCTGGCTGAAGCTTTCTTT; cdr3_length: 15; clone_size: -; d_call: -; j_call: TRBJ1-1; v_call: TRBV4-1
cdr3_aa: CASSDHSTDEQYF; cdr3_nt: TGTGCCAGCAGTGACCACTCCACAGACGAGCAGTACTTC; cdr3_length: 13; clone_size: -; d_call: -; j_call: TRBJ2-7; v_call: TRBV6-2/TRBV6-3
cdr3_aa: CASSRLPLDEQFF; cdr3_nt: TGTGCCAGCAGCCGACTACCCTTGGATGAGCAGTTCTTC; cdr3_length: 13; clone_size: -; d_call: -; j_call: TRBJ2-1; v_call: TRBV6-2/TRBV6-3
cdr3_aa: CASRGQGGYNEQFF; cdr3_nt: TGTGCCAGCAGGGGACAGGGAGGCTACAATGAGCAGTTCTTC; cdr3_length: 14; clone_size: -; d_call: TRBD1; j_call: TRBJ2-1; v_call: TRBV28
cdr3_aa: CASSLAAGVGAEFF; cdr3_nt: TGTGCCAGCAGCTTAGCAGCAGGGGTCGGGGCAGAGTTCTTC; cdr3_length: 14; clone_size: few; d_call: -; j_call: TRBJ2-1; v_call: TRBV7-2
cdr3_aa: CATSRDEAPNTGELFF; cdr3_nt: TGTGCCACCAGCAGAGATGAGGCACCGAACACCGGGGAGCTGTTTTTT; cdr3_length: 16; clone_size: few; d_call: -; j_call: TRBJ2-2; v_call: TRBV15
cdr3_aa: CASSRPGGPSTYEQYF; cdr3_nt: TGTGCCAGCAGCAGACCAGGGGGCCCCTCTACCTACGAGCAGTACTTC; cdr3_length: 16; clone_size: -; d_call: TRBD1; j_call: TRBJ2-7; v_call: TRBV7-8
cdr3_aa: CSVWASGGNEQFF; cdr3_nt: TGCAGCGTTTGGGCTAGCGGGGGCAATGAGCAGTTCTTC; cdr3_length: 13; clone_size: -; d_call: TRBD2; j_call: TRBJ2-1; v_call: TRBV29-1
cdr3_aa: CASNNPPYYGYTF; cdr3_nt: TGTGCCAGCAACAACCCGCCCTACTATGGCTACACCTTC; cdr3_length: 13; clone_size: -; d_call: -; j_call: TRBJ1-2; v_call: TRBV6-4
cdr3_aa: CASSQVGGFNEKLFF; cdr3_nt: TGTGCCAGCAGCCAAGTTGGGGGATTTAATGAAAAACTGTTTTTT; cdr3_length: 15; clone_size: once; d_call: -; j_call: TRBJ1-4; v_call: TRBV14
cdr3_aa: CASSPPRVSGDLQETQYF; cdr3_nt: TGTGCCAGCAGCCCCCCGAGGGTTAGCGGGGATCTTCAAGAGACCCAGTACTTC; cdr3_length: 18; clone_size: -; d_call: TRBD2; j_call: TRBJ2-5; v_call: TRBV7-9
cdr3_aa: CSATVGGEQYF; cdr3_nt: TGCAGTGCTACAGTAGGGGGCGAGCAGTACTTC; cdr3_length: 11; clone_size: -; d_call: -; j_call: TRBJ2-7; v_call: TRBV20-1
cdr3_aa: CASSLGIRIYRDTQYF; cdr3_nt: TGTGCCAGCAGCTTAGGAATCCGGATCTATAGGGATACGCAGTATTTT; cdr3_length: 16; clone_size: -; d_call: -; j_call: TRBJ2-3; v_call: TRBV7-8
cdr3_aa: CASRPRDWGYNEQFF; cdr3_nt: TGTGCCAGCAGGCCCCGGGACTGGGGTTACAATGAGCAGTTCTTC; cdr3_length: 15; clone_size: -; d_call: -; j_call: TRBJ2-1; v_call: TRBV7-9
cdr3_aa: CASSNERNQNTEAFF; cdr3_nt: TGTGCCAGCAGCAATGAAAGGAACCAGAACACTGAAGCTTTCTTT; cdr3_length: 15; clone_size: once; d_call: -; j_call: TRBJ1-1; v_call: TRBV7-9
cdr3_aa: CATTPGGSTGELFF; cdr3_nt: TGCGCCACCACTCCCGGAGGTTCCACCGGGGAGCTGTTTTTT; cdr3_length: 14; clone_size: -; d_call: -; j_call: TRBJ2-2; v_call: TRBV5-1
cdr3_aa: CASSLGSWAGTKQYF; cdr3_nt: TGTGCCAGCAGCTTAGGATCTTGGGCAGGGACCAAGCAGTACTTC; cdr3_length: 15; clone_size: -; d_call: -; j_call: TRBJ2-7; v_call: TRBV11-3
cdr3_aa: CASARQSNEQFF; cdr3_nt: TGTGCCAGTGCCCGACAGTCCAATGAGCAGTTCTTC; cdr3_length: 12; clone_size: few; d_call: -; j_call: TRBJ2-1; v_call: TRBV6-2/TRBV6-3
cdr3_aa: CASSQDVAGGETQYF; cdr3_nt: TGCGCCAGCAGCCAAGATGTGGCGGGTGGGGAGACCCAGTACTTC; cdr3_length: 15; clone_size: -; d_call: -; j_call: TRBJ2-5; v_call: TRBV4-3